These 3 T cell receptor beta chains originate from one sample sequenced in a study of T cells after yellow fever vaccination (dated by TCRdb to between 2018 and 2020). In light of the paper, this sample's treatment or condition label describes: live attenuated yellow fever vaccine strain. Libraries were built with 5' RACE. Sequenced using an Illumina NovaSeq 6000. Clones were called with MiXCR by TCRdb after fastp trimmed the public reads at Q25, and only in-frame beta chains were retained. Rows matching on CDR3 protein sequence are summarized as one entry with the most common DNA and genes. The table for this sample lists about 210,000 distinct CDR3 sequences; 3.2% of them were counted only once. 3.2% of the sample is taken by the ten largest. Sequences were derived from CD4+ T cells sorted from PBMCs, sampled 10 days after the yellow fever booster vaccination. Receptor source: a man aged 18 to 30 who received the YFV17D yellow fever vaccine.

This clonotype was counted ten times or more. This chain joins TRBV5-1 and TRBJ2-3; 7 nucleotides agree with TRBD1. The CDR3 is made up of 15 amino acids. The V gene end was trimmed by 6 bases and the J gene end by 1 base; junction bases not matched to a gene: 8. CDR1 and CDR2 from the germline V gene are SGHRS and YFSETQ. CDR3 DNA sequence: TGCGCCAGCACCTACAGGGGTGTGGGCACAGATACGCAGTATTTT. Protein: CASTYRGVGTDTQYF.

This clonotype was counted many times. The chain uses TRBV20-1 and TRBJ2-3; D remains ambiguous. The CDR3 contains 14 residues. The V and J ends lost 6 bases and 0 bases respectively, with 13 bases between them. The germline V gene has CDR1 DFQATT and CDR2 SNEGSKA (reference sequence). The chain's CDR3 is CSARTLGSTDTQYF. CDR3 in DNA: TGCAGTGCCCGGACCCTAGGTAGCACAGATACGCAGTATTTT.

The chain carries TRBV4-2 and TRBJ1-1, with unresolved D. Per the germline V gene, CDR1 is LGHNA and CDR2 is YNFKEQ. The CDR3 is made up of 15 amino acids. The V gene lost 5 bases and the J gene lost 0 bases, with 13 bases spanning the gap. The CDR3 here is CASSEKDKLNTEAFF. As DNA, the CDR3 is TGTGCCAGCAGCGAAAAAGACAAGCTGAACACTGAAGCTTTCTTT.